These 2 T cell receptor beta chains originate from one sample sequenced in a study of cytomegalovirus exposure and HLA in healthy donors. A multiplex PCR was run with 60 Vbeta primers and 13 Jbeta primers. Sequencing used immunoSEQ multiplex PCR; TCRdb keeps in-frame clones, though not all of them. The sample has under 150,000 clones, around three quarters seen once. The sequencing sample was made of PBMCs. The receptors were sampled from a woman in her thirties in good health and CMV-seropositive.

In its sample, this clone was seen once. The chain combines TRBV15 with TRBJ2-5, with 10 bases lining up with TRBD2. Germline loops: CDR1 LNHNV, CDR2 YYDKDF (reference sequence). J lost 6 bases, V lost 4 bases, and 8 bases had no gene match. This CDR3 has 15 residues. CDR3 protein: CATSIPSGGGQTQYF. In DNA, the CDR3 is TGTGCCACCAGCATTCCTAGCGGGGGCGGACAGACCCAGTACTTC.

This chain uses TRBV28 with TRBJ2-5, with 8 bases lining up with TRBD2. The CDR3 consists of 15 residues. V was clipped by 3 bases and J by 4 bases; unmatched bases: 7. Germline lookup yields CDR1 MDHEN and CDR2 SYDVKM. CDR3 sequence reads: CASSFRGGQRETQYF. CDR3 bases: TGTGCCAGCAGTTTCCGCGGGGGGCAGAGAGAGACCCAGTACTTC.